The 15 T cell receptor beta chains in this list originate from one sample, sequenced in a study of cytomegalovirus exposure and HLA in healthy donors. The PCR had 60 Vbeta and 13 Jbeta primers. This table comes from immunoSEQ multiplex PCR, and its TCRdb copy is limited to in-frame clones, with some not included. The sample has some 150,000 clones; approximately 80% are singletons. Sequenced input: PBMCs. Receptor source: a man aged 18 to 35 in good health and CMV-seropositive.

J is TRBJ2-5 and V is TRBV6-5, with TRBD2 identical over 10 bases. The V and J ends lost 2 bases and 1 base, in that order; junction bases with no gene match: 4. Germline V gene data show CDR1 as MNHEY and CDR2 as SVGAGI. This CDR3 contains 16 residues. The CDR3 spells CASSYQGLASQETQYF. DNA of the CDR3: TGTGCCAGCAGTTACCAGGGACTAGCGAGCCAAGAGACCCAGTACTTC.

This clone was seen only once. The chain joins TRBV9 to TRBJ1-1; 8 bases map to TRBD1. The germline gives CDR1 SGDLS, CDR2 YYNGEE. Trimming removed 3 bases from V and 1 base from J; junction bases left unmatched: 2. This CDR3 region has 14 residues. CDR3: CASSATGGNTEAFF. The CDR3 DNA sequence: TGTGCCAGCAGCGCTACAGGGGGGAACACTGAAGCTTTCTTT.

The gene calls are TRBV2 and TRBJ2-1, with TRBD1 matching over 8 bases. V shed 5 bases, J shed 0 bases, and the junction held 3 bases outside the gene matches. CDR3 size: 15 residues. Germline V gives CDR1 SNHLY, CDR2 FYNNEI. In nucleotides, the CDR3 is TGTGCCAGCAGTACAGGGGGGTACTCCTACAATGAGCAGTTCTTC. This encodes CASSTGGYSYNEQFF.

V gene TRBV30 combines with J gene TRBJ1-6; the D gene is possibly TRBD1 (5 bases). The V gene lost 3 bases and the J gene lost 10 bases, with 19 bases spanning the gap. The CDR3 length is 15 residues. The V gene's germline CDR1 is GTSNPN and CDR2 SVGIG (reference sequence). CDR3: CAWSVRDSRGSPLHF. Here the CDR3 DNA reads TGTGCCTGGAGCGTGAGGGACTCCCGGGGGTCACCCCTCCACTTT.

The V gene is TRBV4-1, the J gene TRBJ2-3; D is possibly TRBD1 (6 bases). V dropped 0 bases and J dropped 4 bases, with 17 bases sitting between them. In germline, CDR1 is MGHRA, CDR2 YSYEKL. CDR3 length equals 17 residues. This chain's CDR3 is CASSQDKRQGSPDTQYF. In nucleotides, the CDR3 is TGCGCCAGCAGCCAAGATAAAAGGCAGGGGAGCCCAGATACGCAGTATTTT.

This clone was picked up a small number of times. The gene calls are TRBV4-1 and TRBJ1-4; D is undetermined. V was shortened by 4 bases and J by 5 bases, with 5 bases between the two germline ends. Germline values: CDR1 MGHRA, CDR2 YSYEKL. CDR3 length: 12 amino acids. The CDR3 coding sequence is TGCGCCAGCAGCCGGGAGAATGAAAAACTGTTTTTT. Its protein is CASSRENEKLFF.

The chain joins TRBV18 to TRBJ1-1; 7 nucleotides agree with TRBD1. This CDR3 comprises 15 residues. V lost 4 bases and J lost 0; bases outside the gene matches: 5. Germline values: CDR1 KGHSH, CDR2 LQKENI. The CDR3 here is CASSLGGVMNTEAFF. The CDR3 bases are TGTGCCAGCTCACTAGGGGGCGTCATGAACACTGAAGCTTTCTTT.

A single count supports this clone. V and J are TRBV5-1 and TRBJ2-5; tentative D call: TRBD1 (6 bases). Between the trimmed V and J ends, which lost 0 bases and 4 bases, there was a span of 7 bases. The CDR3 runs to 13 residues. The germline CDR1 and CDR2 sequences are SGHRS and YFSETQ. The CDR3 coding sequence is TGCGCCAGCAGCTTGGCCAGGGGAGAGACCCAGTACTTC. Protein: CASSLARGETQYF.

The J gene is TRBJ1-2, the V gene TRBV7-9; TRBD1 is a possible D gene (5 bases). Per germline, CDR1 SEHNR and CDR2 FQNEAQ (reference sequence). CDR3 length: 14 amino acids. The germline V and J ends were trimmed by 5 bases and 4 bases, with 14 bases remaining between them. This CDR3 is CASSPDMTLYGYTF. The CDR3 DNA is TGTGCCAGCAGCCCGGACATGACCCTCTATGGCTACACCTTC.

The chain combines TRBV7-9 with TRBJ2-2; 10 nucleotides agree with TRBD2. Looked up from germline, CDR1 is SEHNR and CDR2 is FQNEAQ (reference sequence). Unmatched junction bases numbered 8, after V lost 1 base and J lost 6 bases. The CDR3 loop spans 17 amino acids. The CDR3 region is CASSLDQPGLASGELFF. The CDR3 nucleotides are TGTGCCAGCAGCTTAGACCAACCGGGACTAGCGTCCGGGGAGCTGTTTTTT.

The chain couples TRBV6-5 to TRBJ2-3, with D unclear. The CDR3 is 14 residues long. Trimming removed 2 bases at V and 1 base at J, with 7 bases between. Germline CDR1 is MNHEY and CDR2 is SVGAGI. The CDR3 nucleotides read TGTGCCAGCAGTTACAGCGATGGCACAGATACGCAGTATTTT. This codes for CASSYSDGTDTQYF.

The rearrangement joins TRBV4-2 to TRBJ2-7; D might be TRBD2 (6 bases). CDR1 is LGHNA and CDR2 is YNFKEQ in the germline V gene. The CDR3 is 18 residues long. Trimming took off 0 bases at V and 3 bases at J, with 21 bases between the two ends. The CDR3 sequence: CASSQETPGSIRNYEQYF. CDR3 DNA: TGTGCCAGCAGCCAAGAAACGCCCGGGAGTATCCGAAACTACGAGCAGTACTTC.

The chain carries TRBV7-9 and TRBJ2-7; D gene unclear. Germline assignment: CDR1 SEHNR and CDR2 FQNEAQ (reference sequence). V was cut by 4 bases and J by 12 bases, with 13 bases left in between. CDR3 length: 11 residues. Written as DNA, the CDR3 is TGTGCCAGCAGCTCCCTATTTATCCTGTACTTC. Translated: CASSSLFILYF.

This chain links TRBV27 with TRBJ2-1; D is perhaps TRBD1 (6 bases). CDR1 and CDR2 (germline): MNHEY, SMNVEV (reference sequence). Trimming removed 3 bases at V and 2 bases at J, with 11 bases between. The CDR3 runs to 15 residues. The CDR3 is CASSLVGAAYNEQFF. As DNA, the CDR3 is TGTGCCAGCAGTTTGGTGGGGGCAGCCTACAATGAGCAGTTCTTC.

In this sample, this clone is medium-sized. The CDR3 spells CASSEWELAGEGVGAYNEQFF. CDR3 sequence (DNA): TGTGCCAGCAGCGAGTGGGAGCTAGCGGGAGAGGGAGTTGGGGCCTACAATGAGCAGTTCTTC. The chain employs TRBV9 and TRBJ2-1, with 10 bases that match TRBD2. CDR3 length equals 21 residues. Germline loops: CDR1 SGDLS, CDR2 YYNGEE. V lost 3 bases to trimming and J lost 2 bases; unmatched junction nucleotides: 20. The full variable domain, rest sourced from reference TRBV9 and TRBJ2-1, is DSGVTQTPKHLITATGQRVTLRCSPRSGDLSVYWYQQSLDQGLQFLIQYYNGEERAKGNILERFSAQQFPDLHSELNLSSLELGDSALYFCASSEWELAGEGVGAYNEQFFGPGTRLTVL.